This T cell receptor beta chain emerged from a study of T-cell memory formation after mild COVID-19. Overall study context: Clustering of TCRs was largely donor specific. Study-wide results and caveats: SARS-CoV-2 specificity of second-wave clones peaking day 37 was unconfirmed. Researchers found some responding clones in pre-infection memory, a sign that cross-reactive memory joined.

Per the germline V gene, CDR1 is SEHNR and CDR2 is FQNEAQ (reference sequence). There are 14 residues in the CDR3. V lost 2 bases and J 6 bases, leaving 13 bases between the germline ends. TCRdb redid the calling of the 5' RACE reads with MiXCR, one entry per CDR3 protein. In the table there are around 450,000 distinct CDR3 sequences, about 20% of which are singletons. For this clonotype: The antigen is unknown.

The specimen was PBMCs or a T cell subset sorted from them (not recorded which). The chain links TRBV7-9 to TRBJ1-2; TRBD1 is a possible D gene (5 bases). This sequence was found in an adult woman who had mild COVID-19 (a few samples of this study predate the infection). Cell type and time point are not known. The CDR3 DNA reads as TGTGCCAGCAGCTTATGGGGACTCGACGATGGCTACACCTTC. This encodes CASSLWGLDDGYTF.